This entry concerns a single T cell receptor beta chain. This clonotype was detected many times. Its cognate antigen has yet to be identified. No much larger clone exists at a distance of one base, and base qualities are not known. In the ophthalmopathy patients, disease was moderately to severely active, with a Clinical Activity Score of 3 or more, a NOSPECS grade of 4 or more, and a duration of less than 3 months. Exclusion was applied to patients with uncontrolled infections, other autoimmune diseases, pregnancy or lactation. Diagnoses were established on the basis of clinical symptoms, serum thyroxine and TRAb, thyroid ultrasound, and orbital computed tomography. PBMCs were isolated from about 10 ml of fresh peripheral blood by Ficoll-Paque density gradient centrifugation. Trizol reagent was used to extract total RNA, and RNA quality was then checked on an Agilent 2100 Bioanalyzer. These data originate in a study of T cells in Graves' hyperthyroidism and ophthalmopathy (dated by TCRdb to between 2019 and 2020). Turning to the overall study: Peripheral blood samples were taken at the time of initial diagnosis, prior to any treatment. To identify TCR V-J signatures that set the groups apart, the researchers used a discovery cohort of roughly 100 patients, made up of under 45 with Graves' ophthalmopathy and 57 with stable Graves' hyperthyroidism. Whether ophthalmopathy could be predicted prospectively was tested in an independent validation cohort made up of roughly 19 hyperthyroidism patients plus 17 patients who later progressed to ophthalmopathy. The roughly 90 discovery patients were divided at random into training and test sets in a 7:3 ratio. In more than five Graves' hyperthyroidism patients, the study also compared T-cell repertoires from thyroid tissue with T-cell repertoires from blood. Once sampling was done, hyperthyroidism patients were given methimazole at a starting dose of 30 mg daily, whereas ophthalmopathy patients were given high-dose intravenous methylprednisolone. The paper reports TCR Vbeta CDR3 sequencing of over 120 peripheral blood samples: around 41 ophthalmopathy, around 80 hyperthyroidism and roughly 17 progressor patients.

Amplification of TCR beta CDR3 regions was carried out from RNA transcripts. The first round of RT-PCR for the TCR CDR3 was performed with the HTBI primer set and the Qiagen OneStep RT-PCR kit. Libraries were constructed in a second round of multiplex PCR, after which size selection and purification were carried out. Libraries were sequenced paired-end with 100 bp reads on an Illumina HiSeq2000. As for the authors' bioinformatics: SOAPnuke was used to process the raw data, with reads discarded if the reads contained adapters or uncalled bases, had a mean Phred below 15, or lacked an exact constant-primer or identifier match. High-quality paired reads were merged using COPE v1.2.5, and each unique nucleotide sequence was defined as a clonotype. MiTCR v1.1 was used to align clonotypes to the IMGT TRBV, TRBD and TRBJ reference segments. Only V-J combinations with frequency above 0.0001, covering 99% to 99.2% of repertoires, were analysed. The TCS score was defined as the ratio of F50 (clonal expansion) to E x V (chaos), calculated using BLOSUM62-based TCRdist between CDR3 peptides within each V-J. Welch's t-statistics and random forest reduced 450 to 600 V-J features to under 15, which were used in a naive Bayes classifier (R e1071). The raw public data were reprocessed by TCRdb itself: fastp quality trimming at Q25, MiXCR clonotype calling, in-frame beta chains only. Each record represents a unique CDR3 protein, reported with the most common genes and DNA among its rows. Here the V and J calls rest on TCRdb's processing, not on the authors' analysis. The sample table holds around 530,000 distinct CDR3 sequences, of which 15% to 20% were seen once. The ten most abundant clones make up 17% of the sample.

Trimming takes 4 bases from V and 1 base from J, and the germline ends sit 14 bases apart. There are 16 amino acids in the CDR3, from cysteine to phenylalanine inclusive. Only the CDR3 portion is preserved as DNA: 48 bases, with reading frame beginning at the first base. Looking up the germline V gene yields CDR1 MNHEY and CDR2 SVGEGT. The paper's findings and limits, for the study overall: Blood samples also contained most of the expanded thyroid clonotypes (frequency above 0.001), which suggests that blood repertoires may reflect thyroid immune responses. Sample size was not statistically predetermined, and investigators were not blinded to group allocation. Ophthalmopathy was separated from stable hyperthyroidism by a 13 V-J signature model, with about 88% sensitivity and 81% to 83% specificity obtained in cross-validation and 80%/75% obtained in testing. In validation, progression to ophthalmopathy was predicted by the model with 70.59% sensitivity and 72% to 80% specificity, a median of 6.5 months before onset.

The TCR originated in a woman aged 18 to 35 with Graves' ophthalmopathy. The rearrangement combines TRBV6-2 or TRBV6-3 with TRBJ1-5; no D gene can be assigned with confidence. The sample taken for sequencing was blood. The CDR3 region: CASSSRSIISNQPQHF. In nucleotides, the sequence is TGTGCCAGCAGTTCCCGCTCGATAATCAGCAATCAGCCCCAGCATTTT.